Listed here are 5 T cell receptor beta chains from one sample, sequenced in a study of spatial heterogeneity in lung cancer. TCRdb ran MiXCR on the 5' RACE reads and lists one entry per CDR3 protein. The profile shows more than 2,500 distinct CDR3 sequences, 4.4% of them singletons. The time point was: sample taken at primary tumor resection. The authors sequenced whole RNA from tumor, nontumor lung or frozen PBMC without sorting. The source material was normal lung tissue next to the tumor, sampled at surgery. The receptors stem from a female donor with early-stage non-small cell lung cancer.

This clonotype is labeled as medium-sized. This beta chain came through as a stray read in a library set up for alpha chains, and its size says little. The chain combines TRBV9 with TRBJ2-5, with 9 bases identical to TRBD1. CDR3 length: 14 residues. From germline, CDR1 is SGDLS and CDR2 YYNGEE. V lost 4 bases, J lost 5 bases, and 6 bases stayed unmatched. CDR3 DNA: TGTGCCAGCAGCCCCACAGGGGGCAGCGAGACCCAGTACTTC. It encodes CASSPTGGSETQYF.

There are many counts of this clonotype. This beta chain slipped into a library made for alpha chains as a stray read, so its size is not meaningful. This chain connects TRBV5-6 to TRBJ2-1; 7 bases align to TRBD2. The CDR3 extends over 17 amino acids. Losses at the gene ends were 4 bases for V and 4 bases for J; bases not matched to a gene: 14. Germline CDR1 SGHDT, CDR2 YYEEEE. CDR3 sequence (DNA): TGTGCCAGCAGCCCAGGTGTGTCTAGCGGCCTATACAATGAGCAGTTCTTC. Translation gives CASSPGVSSGLYNEQFF.

By share of the sample, this clonotype is large. A junction end diverges from the germline sequence, so it may reflect a read error. A library prepared for alpha chains yielded this beta chain as an off-target read; its size is of little meaning. V is TRBV7-8 and J is TRBJ2-1, with 12 bases matching TRBD2. The CDR3 totals 16 residues. CDR1 SGHVS and CDR2 FQNEAQ come from the germline V gene. CDR3 residues: CASSQGTSGYYDEQFF. The CDR3 DNA follows: TGTGCCAGCAGCCAGGGGACTAGCGGGTACTACGATGAGCAGTTCTTC. The full variable domain, with the rest looked up from reference TRBV7-8 and TRBJ2-1, is GAGVSQSPRYKVAKRGQDVALRCDPISGHVSLFWYQQALGQGPEFLTYFQNEAQLDKSGLPSDRFFAERPEGSVSTLKIQRTQQEDSAVYLCASSQGTSGYYDEQFFGPGTRLTVL.

By share, this clonotype ranks as large. With the library built for alpha chains, this beta chain is off target and its frequency is not meaningful. V usage is TRBV24-1 and J usage is TRBJ2-1; maybe TRBD2 (6 bases). CDR1 KGHDR and CDR2 SFDVKD come from the germline V gene. The CDR3 is 14 residues long. Trimming cost V 4 bases and J 2 bases, with 8 bases left between them. The chain's CDR3 is CATSERGPYNEQFF. The CDR3 DNA sequence: TGTGCCACCAGTGAGCGGGGACCCTACAATGAGCAGTTCTTC.

This clonotype is classed as medium-sized. Because this beta chain is a stray read in a library intended to capture alpha chains, its abundance should not be given much weight. The chain combines TRBV7-2 with TRBJ1-1; D is possibly TRBD1 (5 bases). This CDR3 contains 13 residues. Trimming took off 4 bases at V and 9 bases at J, with 15 bases between the two ends. Germline CDR1 SGHTA, CDR2 FQGNSA. The CDR3 DNA reads as TGTGCCAGCAGCTCTCTCCGGGGGTACCAAGCTTTCTTT. This codes for CASSSLRGYQAFF.